The clone carrying this T cell receptor beta chain showed up just a few times. The sample comes from a study of beta chain features in type 1 diabetes. Expressed TCRB transcripts were sequenced, since all the RNA that had been isolated was reverse transcribed. This table comes from immunoSEQ multiplex PCR, and its TCRdb copy is limited to in-frame clones, with some not included. The sample has about 330,000 clones, approximately 9.9% seen once. V trimming: 4 bases; J trimming: 4 bases; junction bases outside the gene matches: 4. Germline V CDR1 and CDR2: SGHNT, YYREEE (reference sequence). This CDR3 contains 14 residues.

This chain joins TRBV5-4 and TRBJ2-7; 11 positions match TRBD2. This receptor was obtained from a woman in her twenties or thirties in good health. The specimen sequenced was naive CD4+ T cells from blood. The chain's CDR3 is CASSTTSGSYEQYF. CDR3 DNA: TGTGCCAGCAGCACCACTAGCGGGAGTTACGAGCAGTACTTC.